These 21 T cell receptor beta chains were sequenced from one sample in a study of blood T cell repertoires in COVID-19. Profiled with immunoSEQ multiplex PCR; TCRdb holds only in-frame clones, not every one. The sample comprises 150,000 to 160,000 clones, 75% to 85% of which are singletons, and 9.8% rests with the top ten. Specimen: peripheral blood. The receptors shown here come from a woman in her fifties or sixties with acute or convalescent COVID-19.

J is TRBJ2-3 and V is TRBV19; TRBD2 might be the D (6 bases). Deletions cut 7 bases from V and 1 base from J, with 12 bases between. Germline values: CDR1 LNHDA, CDR2 SQIVND (reference sequence). This CDR3 comprises 14 residues. This CDR3 is CASTRGWGTDTQYF. CDR3 DNA: TGTGCCAGTACGCGGGGCTGGGGCACAGATACGCAGTATTTT.

V gene TRBV5-6 combines with J gene TRBJ2-1, with 15 bases identical to TRBD2. Germline V gene sequence: CDR1 SGHDT, CDR2 YYEEEE. The J segment lost 0 bases and the V segment lost 5 bases, leaving 6 bases of the junction unmatched. CDR3 size: 18 residues. The CDR3 sequence: CASSPGTSGGFSYNEQFF. DNA for the CDR3: TGTGCCAGCAGTCCCGGGACTAGCGGGGGGTTCTCCTACAATGAGCAGTTCTTC.

The chain joins TRBV3-1 (or the pseudogene TRBV3-2) to TRBJ2-7, with 8 bases matching TRBD2. The CDR3 contains 16 residues. V dropped 6 bases and J dropped 5; count of bases not matched to a gene: 15. In germline, CDR1 is LGHDT, CDR2 YNNKEL (reference sequence). The CDR3 spells CASSPNTGLASHEQYF. As DNA, the CDR3 is TGTGCCAGCAGTCCGAACACCGGACTAGCTTCTCACGAGCAGTACTTC.

This clone was counted a few times. The V and J genes are TRBV5-1 and TRBJ2-2; 8 bases map to TRBD1. J gave up 6 bases and V 3 bases, and 7 bases lay outside the gene matches. This CDR3 is 15 amino acids long. Germline CDR1 reads SGHRS; CDR2 reads YFSETQ. CDR3 nucleotides: TGCGCCAGCAGCTCCTCCAGGGGGCGCCCCGGGGAGCTGTTTTTT. Protein: CASSSSRGRPGELFF.

This clone was found once. The V call is TRBV16, the J call TRBJ2-5; D possibly corresponds to TRBD2 (5 bases). Germline assignment: CDR1 KGHSY and CDR2 FQNENV. The CDR3 extends over 14 amino acids. The germline V and J ends were trimmed by 0 bases and 4 bases, with 9 bases remaining between them. CDR3 amino acids: CASSQSFGGETQYF. CDR3 sequence (DNA): TGTGCCAGCAGCCAATCGTTCGGAGGAGAGACCCAGTACTTC.

The rearrangement links TRBV25-1 to TRBJ1-6; tentative D call: TRBD1 (6 bases). From germline, CDR1 is MGHDK and CDR2 SYGVNS. CDR3 length: 16 amino acids. Trimming shortened V by 4 bases and J by 5 bases, and 15 bases separated the two germline ends. The CDR3 coding sequence is TGTGCCAGCAGTGTCTCACCTCCAGGGGATAATTCACCCCTCCACTTT. Encoded protein: CASSVSPPGDNSPLHF.

V usage is TRBV3-1 (or the pseudogene TRBV3-2) and J usage is TRBJ2-3, with 8 bases matching TRBD2. Germline assignment: CDR1 LGHDT and CDR2 YNNKEL (reference sequence). With 4 bases clipped from V and 0 bases from J, the junction kept 6 bases outside the gene matches. The CDR3 is 16 residues long. For the CDR3, the DNA is TGTGCCAGCAGCCCCGCTAGCGGGCTTAGCACAGATACGCAGTATTTT. This encodes CASSPASGLSTDTQYF.

This clone was recorded once. The V gene is TRBV29-1, the J gene TRBJ2-3; D is perhaps TRBD2 (5 bases). The CDR3 runs to 12 residues. Trimming removed 7 bases at V and 2 bases at J, with 10 bases between. Germline V lookup: CDR1 SQVTM, CDR2 ANQGSEA. CDR3 region: CSAARATDTQYF. CDR3 sequence (DNA): TGCAGCGCGGCGAGGGCCACAGATACGCAGTATTTT.

V usage is TRBV30 and J usage is TRBJ1-1; TRBD1 matches 10 bases. J lost 0 bases, V lost 3 bases, and 7 bases had no gene match. Germline loops: CDR1 GTSNPN, CDR2 SVGIG (reference sequence). The CDR3 contains 16 residues. For the CDR3, the DNA is TGTGCCTGGAGCCGGGACAGGGGCGCTATGAACACTGAAGCTTTCTTT. Amino acids: CAWSRDRGAMNTEAFF.

V gene TRBV6-5 combines with J gene TRBJ2-7; 7 nucleotides align to TRBD2. The CDR3 spans 13 residues. The V and J ends lost 6 bases and 7 bases, in that order; junction bases with no gene match: 9. Germline CDR1 reads MNHEY; CDR2 reads SVGAGI. CDR3 in amino acids: CASRPAGDEEQYF. The DNA of the CDR3 is TGTGCCAGCAGGCCGGCGGGAGACGAAGAGCAGTACTTC.

This clone showed up just once. V is TRBV5-8 and J is TRBJ1-5; 8 positions match TRBD1. This CDR3 comprises 14 residues. With V trimmed by 4 bases and J by 4 bases, 4 bases remained unmatched. Germline V gene lookup returns CDR1 SGHTS and CDR2 YDEGEE. The CDR3 region has the DNA TGTGCCAGCAGCCTCAGGGGGCCAAATCAGCCCCAGCATTTT. Residues: CASSLRGPNQPQHF.

The CDR3: CASSQERASGINTGELFF. The DNA of the CDR3 is TGCGCCAGCAGCCAAGAACGGGCTAGCGGGATTAACACCGGGGAGCTGTTTTTT. This rearrangement joins TRBV4-3 to TRBJ2-2, with 9 positions matching TRBD2. Germline V CDR1 and CDR2: LGHNA, YSLEER. V was pared by 0 bases and J by 2 bases, with 7 bases of the junction left unmatched. This CDR3 is 18 amino acids long.

The chain uses TRBV2 and TRBJ2-7, with 10 nucleotides matching TRBD1. Germline lookup yields CDR1 SNHLY and CDR2 FYNNEI. J was trimmed by 4 bases and V by 6 bases; bases with no gene match: 6. This CDR3 has 14 amino acids. CDR3 nucleotides: TGTGCCAGCAGCGGGGACAGGGGCGCTTACGAGCAGTACTTC. Translated: CASSGDRGAYEQYF.

The gene calls are TRBV20-1 and TRBJ2-3; D is undetermined. Germline V gene data show CDR1 as DFQATT and CDR2 as SNEGSKA (reference sequence). The length of the CDR3 is 11 residues. CDR3 protein: CTWRSTDTQYF. For the CDR3, the DNA is TGCACCTGGCGGAGCACAGATACGCAGTATTTT.

This rearrangement joins TRBV2 to TRBJ1-2; 9 bases fit TRBD1. CDR1 is SNHLY, CDR2 FYNNEI, per germline. Germline trimming cut 5 bases from V and 8 bases from J; bases unmatched to any gene: 9. The CDR3 has 14 amino acids. The CDR3 coding sequence is TGTGCCAGCAGTCAAACAGGGGGCGTATACGGCTACACCTTC. This sequence encodes CASSQTGGVYGYTF.

This chain joins TRBV4-2 and TRBJ1-4; 8 bases align to TRBD1. CDR1 is LGHNA, CDR2 YNFKEQ, per germline. There are 15 residues in the CDR3. Trimming took 1 base from V and 6 from J; bases not matched to a gene: 4. In nucleotides, the CDR3 is TGTGCCAGCAGCCAAGTAGGACAGGGTGATGAAAAACTGTTTTTT. Amino acid sequence: CASSQVGQGDEKLFF.

The gene calls are TRBV5-1 and TRBJ1-5, with no clear D. Germline CDR1 SGHRS, CDR2 YFSETQ. This CDR3 is 14 amino acids long. V lost 4 bases to trimming and J lost 7 bases, with 15 bases between them. CDR3 amino acids: CASSPYPGGQPQHF. As DNA, the CDR3 is TGCGCCAGCAGCCCCTATCCGGGAGGACAGCCCCAGCATTTT. Full variable domain (outside the CDR3, taken from reference TRBV5-1 and TRBJ1-5): KAGVTQTPRYLIKTRGQQVTLSCSPISGHRSVSWYQQTPGQGLQFLFEYFSETQRNKGNFPGRFSGRQFSNSRSEMNVSTLELGDSALYLCASSPYPGGQPQHFGDGTRLSIL.

The chain links TRBV5-1 to TRBJ1-2, with TRBD1 identical over 11 bases. The CDR3 totals 16 residues. Losses at the gene ends were 2 bases for V and 1 base for J; bases not matched to a gene: 4. The germline CDR1 and CDR2 sequences are SGHRS and YFSETQ. In nucleotides, the CDR3 is TGCGCCAGCAGCTTCGGACAGGGGGCCAATAACTATGGCTACACCTTC. Translation gives CASSFGQGANNYGYTF.

The CDR3 is CASSSSKGQTFYEQYF. CDR3 DNA sequence: TGTGCCAGCAGTTCGAGCAAGGGACAGACTTTCTACGAGCAGTACTTC. The V call is TRBV27, the J call TRBJ2-7; TRBD1 matches at 7 bases. The CDR3 totals 16 residues. Trimming took 4 bases from V and 3 from J; bases not matched to a gene: 12. Germline V gene data show CDR1 as MNHEY and CDR2 as SMNVEV (reference sequence).

This clone was observed a handful of times. The chain combines TRBV28 with TRBJ1-2; 7 positions agree with TRBD1. The germline CDR1 and CDR2 sequences are MDHEN and SYDVKM. With 4 bases clipped from V and 1 base from J, the junction kept 12 bases outside the gene matches. This CDR3 contains 17 residues. The CDR3 reads CASSSLGQATFNYGYTF. In nucleotides, the CDR3 is TGTGCCAGCAGTTCTCTCGGACAGGCAACTTTTAACTATGGCTACACCTTC.

The chain recombines TRBV5-1 with TRBJ2-1, with D perhaps matching TRBD2 (6 bases). V gave up 0 bases and J gave up 4 bases, with 8 bases separating them. The CDR3 is 14 amino acids. Per germline, CDR1 SGHRS and CDR2 YFSETQ. CDR3 amino acids: CASSLDGTYNEQFF. CDR3 DNA: TGCGCCAGCAGCTTGGACGGGACTTACAATGAGCAGTTCTTC.